Following are 32 T cell receptor beta chains from one sample sequenced in a study of CD8 T cells in Susac syndrome (dated by TCRdb to between 2019 and 2020). The library was made by the immunoSEQ multiplex PCR assay. RNA was extracted using the RNeasy kit, and about 0.5 to 1 ug of the RNA was reverse transcribed with random hexamers. The raw public data were reprocessed by TCRdb itself: fastp quality trimming at Q25, MiXCR clonotype calling, in-frame beta chains only. One record per CDR3 amino acid sequence lists the most common genes and DNA. This sample lists some 170,000 distinct CDR3 sequences; around 94% were detected once. The top ten hold 0.085% to 0.1% of the sample. Sequencing was done on a sample of CD4+ T cells from PBMCs. These receptors were taken from a human donor with Susac syndrome.

The rearrangement uses TRBV24-1 and TRBJ2-6; 7 nucleotides align to TRBD1. This CDR3 is built from 20 residues. From germline, CDR1 is KGHDR and CDR2 SFDVKD. Germline trimming cut 4 bases from V and 0 bases from J; bases unmatched to any gene: 14. CDR3 amino acids: CATSDHLDRSSLSGANVLTF. CDR3 nucleotides: TGTGCCACCAGTGACCACCTGGACAGGTCCTCCCTCTCTGGGGCCAACGTCCTGACTTTC.

The CDR3 nucleotides read TGTGCCAGCAGTCCCTGGGGACTAGCGGGGCGCACAGATACGCAGTATTTT. This sequence encodes CASSPWGLAGRTDTQYF. The V call is TRBV28, the J call TRBJ2-3; TRBD2 matches at 13 bases. V gave up 5 bases and J gave up 1 base; unmatched junction bases: 6. Germline assignment: CDR1 MDHEN and CDR2 SYDVKM. The CDR3 consists of 17 residues.

The gene calls are TRBV18 and TRBJ1-1, with 11 bases lining up with TRBD1. This CDR3 has 16 residues. J was trimmed by 4 bases and V by 3 bases; bases with no gene match: 7. Germline CDR1 reads KGHSH; CDR2 reads LQKENI. The CDR3 loop is CASSPGQGAIGTEAFF. As DNA, the CDR3 is TGTGCCAGCTCACCTGGACAGGGGGCTATAGGCACTGAAGCTTTCTTT.

This rearrangement joins TRBV7-8 to TRBJ1-1; D might be TRBD1 (5 bases). Trimming took off 7 bases at V and 4 bases at J, with 13 bases between the two ends. From germline, CDR1 is SGHVS and CDR2 FQNEAQ. This CDR3 comprises 13 residues. CDR3 nucleotide sequence: TGTGCCAGCACCCGAAATGGGGGCACTGAAGCTTTCTTT. This translates into CASTRNGGTEAFF.

The genes are TRBV6-6 and TRBJ1-1; D uncertain. Germline V gene sequence: CDR1 MNHNY, CDR2 SVGAGI (reference sequence). The V gene lost 2 bases and the J gene lost 6 bases, with 7 bases spanning the gap. The CDR3 loop spans 12 amino acids. DNA of the CDR3: TGTGCCAGCAGTTACAGTCAAGCTGAAGCTTTCTTT. This translates into CASSYSQAEAFF.

The V and J genes are TRBV3-1 and TRBJ2-3; 9 nucleotides line up with TRBD2. V lost 1 base, J lost 6 bases, and 8 bases stayed unmatched. The CDR3 runs 16 residues. The germline V gene has CDR1 LGHDT and CDR2 YNNKEL (reference sequence). CDR3 coding DNA: TGTGCCAGCAGCCAAGTCGGCGGGAGGGCCCACGATACGCAGTATTTT. This gives the protein CASSQVGGRAHDTQYF.

The chain has TRBV29-1 and TRBJ2-7; 7 bases agree with TRBD2. Germline CDR1 is SQVTM and CDR2 is ANQGSEA. J was trimmed by 1 base and V by 6 bases; bases with no gene match: 12. The length of the CDR3 is 15 residues. The CDR3 spells CSVRDERGSSYEQYF. In DNA form, the CDR3 reads TGCAGCGTGCGTGATGAGCGGGGATCTTCCTACGAGCAGTACTTC.

V gene TRBV29-1 combines with J gene TRBJ1-2; the D gene is possibly TRBD1 (5 bases). V was cut by 3 bases and J by 4 bases, with 12 bases left in between. In germline, CDR1 is SQVTM, CDR2 ANQGSEA. This CDR3 region has 13 residues. The DNA of the CDR3 is TGCAGCGTTGACGGTTTCGGGGGCTATGGCTACACCTTC. Translating gives CSVDGFGGYGYTF.

This chain connects TRBV7-9 to TRBJ1-1, with a tentative D call TRBD1 (6 bases). V dropped 5 bases and J dropped 8 bases, with 9 bases sitting between them. Germline CDR1 SEHNR, CDR2 FQNEAQ (reference sequence). This CDR3 region has 11 residues. The CDR3 region has the DNA TGTGCCAGCAGCCCAGGGACAGAAGCTTTCTTT. Amino acid sequence: CASSPGTEAFF.

V gene TRBV20-1 combines with J gene TRBJ1-1; 8 nucleotides line up with TRBD1. The CDR3 spans 12 residues. From germline, CDR1 is DFQATT and CDR2 SNEGSKA (reference sequence). The CDR3 sequence is CSDRGPNTEAFF. For the CDR3, the DNA is TGCAGCGACAGGGGTCCGAACACTGAAGCTTTCTTT.

This chain connects TRBV9 to TRBJ2-7; D is ambiguous. The germline gives CDR1 SGDLS, CDR2 YYNGEE. Trimming cost V 4 bases and J 12 bases, with 23 bases left between them. This CDR3 contains 14 residues. CDR3 sequence: CASSPEPITRRLYF. The CDR3 DNA reads as TGTGCCAGCAGCCCCGAGCCCATAACTCGCCGGCTGTACTTC.

The chain employs TRBV6-6 and TRBJ2-1; D remains unclear. Germline V gene lookup returns CDR1 MNHNY and CDR2 SVGAGI (reference sequence). Trimming pared 4 bases from V and 5 bases from J, leaving 9 bases between. The CDR3 extends over 13 amino acids. CDR3 DNA: TGTGCCAGCAGTTTGCGCGTTGACAATGAGCAGTTCTTC. It is translated as CASSLRVDNEQFF.

The V call is TRBV29-1, the J call TRBJ2-1, with TRBD1 matching 7 bases. Trimming cost V 0 bases and J 3 bases; bases outside gene matches: 5. Germline-derived CDR1 and CDR2 are SQVTM and ANQGSEA. The length of the CDR3 is 15 residues. CDR3 amino acids: CSVEDPRGSYNEQFF. The CDR3 region has the DNA TGCAGCGTTGAAGATCCCAGGGGGAGCTACAATGAGCAGTTCTTC.

The chain is built from TRBV4-2 and TRBJ2-4; TRBD1 is a possible D gene (5 bases). The CDR3 sequence is 14 residues long. CDR1 LGHNA and CDR2 YNFKEQ come from the germline V gene. V was pared by 6 bases and J by 0 bases, with 9 bases between. The CDR3 nucleotides read TGTGCCAGCAGGGACACCCTAGCCAAAAACATTCAGTACTTC. The encoded protein is CASRDTLAKNIQYF.

This sequence joins TRBV28 and TRBJ2-5; no definite D call. Germline lookup yields CDR1 MDHEN and CDR2 SYDVKM. The CDR3 sequence is 15 residues long. Trimming cost V 1 base and J 5 bases, with 14 bases left between them. The CDR3: CASSLYDGETETQYF. Here the CDR3 DNA reads TGTGCCAGCAGTTTATACGACGGTGAAACCGAGACCCAGTACTTC.

This rearrangement joins TRBV20-1 to TRBJ2-7, with no clear D. Trimming shortened V by 5 bases and J by 3 bases, and 14 bases separated the two germline ends. CDR1 is DFQATT and CDR2 is SNEGSKA in the germline V gene (reference sequence). The CDR3 covers 13 residues. The CDR3 sequence is CSAALMTYYEQYF. CDR3 nucleotides: TGCAGTGCTGCCCTTATGACTTACTACGAGCAGTACTTC.

The rearrangement uses TRBV7-9 and TRBJ1-1; a weak D match, TRBD1 (5 bases). Germline assignment: CDR1 SEHNR and CDR2 FQNEAQ (reference sequence). This CDR3 comprises 14 residues. Deletions cut 1 base from V and 10 bases from J, with 16 bases between. CDR3: CASSLVGGGKRAFF. CDR3 DNA: TGTGCCAGCAGCTTAGTAGGCGGGGGAAAGAGAGCTTTCTTT.

This rearrangement joins TRBV4-1 to TRBJ2-5; D unclear. V was clipped by 1 base and J by 3 bases, with 15 bases between them. The CDR3 extends over 16 amino acids. Germline-derived CDR1 and CDR2 are MGHRA and YSYEKL. The CDR3 nucleotides are TGCGCCAGCAGCCAAGCCCCGGGCTCCCATGAAGAGACCCAGTACTTC. It translates to CASSQAPGSHEETQYF.

J is TRBJ2-4 and V is TRBV20-1; the match to TRBD2 covers 9 bases. This CDR3 contains 13 residues. Germline assignment: CDR1 DFQATT and CDR2 SNEGSKA (reference sequence). The J segment lost 6 bases and the V segment lost 6 bases, leaving 6 bases of the junction unmatched. This chain's CDR3 is CSAPGLAVNIQYF. DNA of the CDR3: TGCAGTGCCCCGGGACTAGCTGTAAACATTCAGTACTTC.

The chain recombines TRBV12-3 or TRBV12-4 with TRBJ1-5; TRBD1 matches 7 bases. Trimming took 2 bases from V and 2 from J; bases not matched to a gene: 3. The CDR3 covers 15 residues. As DNA, the CDR3 is TGTGCCAGCAGTTTAATAGGACAGGGCAATCAGCCCCAGCATTTT. This codes for CASSLIGQGNQPQHF.

The chain uses TRBV4-2 and TRBJ1-4; D gene ambiguous. This CDR3 region has 15 residues. Germline CDR1 LGHNA, CDR2 YNFKEQ. V was trimmed by 1 base and J by 7 bases, leaving 13 bases between them. The CDR3 here is CASSQGGRWFEKLFF. CDR3 coding DNA: TGTGCCAGCAGCCAAGGCGGCAGGTGGTTTGAAAAACTGTTTTTT.

This clonotype appeared once. The chain carries TRBV27 and TRBJ2-1, with D possibly being TRBD2 (7 bases). Germline CDR1 and CDR2: MNHEY and SMNVEV (reference sequence). Trimming shortened V by 6 bases and J by 3 bases, and 12 bases separated the two germline ends. This CDR3 region has 14 residues. The DNA for the CDR3 is TGTGCCAGCAGAGGGGGAGGGAACTACAATGAGCAGTTCTTC. This gives the protein CASRGGGNYNEQFF.

This clonotype is a singleton in its sample. V is TRBV20-1 and J is TRBJ2-7; 10 bases line up with TRBD1. The CDR3 is 16 residues long. The V gene end was trimmed by 0 bases and the J gene end by 2 bases; junction bases not matched to a gene: 7. Germline CDR1 DFQATT, CDR2 SNEGSKA (reference sequence). The DNA of the CDR3 is TGCAGTGCTAGAGACTCTAGACAGGGGGCTCCCTACGAGCAGTACTTC. Protein sequence: CSARDSRQGAPYEQYF.

The chain couples TRBV6-6 to TRBJ2-7; no reliable D call. Trimming pared 10 bases from V and 4 bases from J, leaving 20 bases between. The CDR3 runs to 14 residues. Germline V gene data show CDR1 as MNHNY and CDR2 as SVGAGI (reference sequence). In nucleotides, the CDR3 is TGTGCCACCGCCATTCCTCCACCCTTTTACGAGCAGTACTTC. Protein product: CATAIPPPFYEQYF.

V and J are TRBV2 and TRBJ2-3, with 7 bases that match TRBD2. This CDR3 has 13 residues. With V trimmed by 6 bases and J by 14 bases, 14 bases remained unmatched. Germline CDR1 SNHLY, CDR2 FYNNEI. The CDR3 coding sequence is TGTGCCAGCAGGGCGGAGGAGCGGGGAATCCGGTATTTT. Residues: CASRAEERGIRYF.

This clonotype came up a few times. This chain joins TRBV5-1 and TRBJ2-3, with 7 bases aligning to TRBD1. The CDR3 runs 13 residues. V dropped 2 bases and J dropped 4; count of bases not matched to a gene: 1. Germline V gene data show CDR1 as SGHRS and CDR2 as YFSETQ. CDR3 loop: CASSLQGSDTQYF. The CDR3 nucleotides are TGCGCCAGCAGCTTACAGGGGTCAGATACGCAGTATTTT.

The chain carries TRBV9 and TRBJ1-1; maybe TRBD1 (6 bases). There are 14 residues in the CDR3. Per germline, CDR1 SGDLS and CDR2 YYNGEE. The V gene lost 3 bases and the J gene lost 3 bases, with 12 bases spanning the gap. For the CDR3, the DNA is TGTGCCAGCAGCGCAGGGGTGGTGGACACTGAAGCTTTCTTT. Protein product: CASSAGVVDTEAFF.

This clonotype was counted once. The chain couples TRBV20-1 to TRBJ2-7; D is possibly TRBD1 (6 bases). The V end lost 0 bases, the J end lost 1 base, and 16 bases lay between the germline ends. The germline V gene has CDR1 DFQATT and CDR2 SNEGSKA (reference sequence). This CDR3 is built from 16 residues. In DNA, the CDR3 is TGCAGTGCTAGAGATCCGAACAGGGAAAGGTCCTACGAGCAGTACTTC. As protein: CSARDPNRERSYEQYF.

This rearrangement joins TRBV19 to TRBJ1-1; no clear D. Trimming took 1 base from V and 6 from J, leaving 12 bases between them. The CDR3 totals 14 residues. In germline, CDR1 is LNHDA, CDR2 SQIVND (reference sequence). CDR3 protein: CASSIVPGEAEAFF. The CDR3 DNA reads as TGTGCCAGTAGTATAGTCCCGGGAGAAGCTGAAGCTTTCTTT.

Points on this clonotype: The junction departs from the called germline gene at one end, perhaps through a read error. V gene TRBV7-7 combines with J gene TRBJ2-3; no firm D call. The CDR3 runs 13 residues. Per germline, CDR1 SSHAT and CDR2 FNYEAQ (reference sequence). For the CDR3, the DNA is TGTGCTAGCAGCGCTTCTAGCACAGATACGCAGTATTTT. It specifies CASSASSTDTQYF. The variable domain in full, completed from reference TRBV7-7 and TRBJ2-3, reads GAGVSQSPRYKVTKRGQDVTLRCDPISSHATLYWYQQALGQGPEFLTYFNYEAQPDKSGLPSDRFSAERPEGSISTLTIQRTEQRDSAMYRCASSASSTDTQYFGPGTRLTVL.

In its sample, this clonotype was seen once. The chain recombines TRBV29-1 with TRBJ2-2, with TRBD2 matching 7 bases. Trimming cost V 3 bases and J 5 bases; bases outside gene matches: 9. CDR3 length: 15 residues. CDR1 and CDR2 (germline): SQVTM, ANQGSEA. CDR3 nucleotide sequence: TGCAGCGTTGAGGGAGGGGCGCTTGGGACCGGGGAGCTGTTTTTT. Residues: CSVEGGALGTGELFF.

The chain joins TRBV7-6 to TRBJ2-7; D remains unclear. The length of the CDR3 is 12 residues. CDR1 and CDR2 from the germline V gene are SGHVS and FNYEAQ. V lost 3 bases and J 5 bases, leaving 8 bases between the germline ends. CDR3 loop: CASSFGRDEQYF. DNA for the CDR3: TGTGCCAGCAGCTTTGGTAGGGACGAGCAGTACTTC.